This TCR beta chain was profiled in a study of T-cell reconstitution after alpha-beta-depleted transplantation in children. Germline V gives CDR1 SGHTA, CDR2 FQGNSA. Germline trimming cut 5 bases from V and 6 bases from J; bases unmatched to any gene: 5. The CDR3 covers 13 residues. Unique molecular identifiers were used to barcode this TCRbeta library. TCRdb processed the PCR reads anew with MiXCR; each CDR3 protein has one entry. The repertoire holds about 500,000 distinct CDR3 sequences, with approximately 32% as singletons. Sequencing was performed on PBMCs from the stem cell graft donor, taken from the stem cell graft. The genes are TRBV7-2 and TRBJ1-1, with 8 bases aligning to TRBD1. This TCR was sampled from a human donor who donated a stem cell graft to a child with aplastic anemia. For the CDR3, the DNA is TGTGCCAGCAGCCTAACAGGGGGGGCTGAAGCTTTCTTT. It codes for CASSLTGGAEAFF.